The clone carrying this T cell receptor (beta chain) was counted ten times or more. The antigen is undetermined. From RNA transcripts, TCR beta CDR3 regions were amplified. HTBI primers drove first-round RT-PCR of the TCR CDR3. From the multiplex PCR reads, TCRdb called clonotypes with MiXCR, one entry per CDR3 protein. The sample lists some 440,000 distinct CDR3 sequences, approximately 15% occurring once. This record comes from a study of T cells in Graves' hyperthyroidism and ophthalmopathy. Study as a whole: Sampling of peripheral blood happened at initial diagnosis, prior to any treatment. General study points: Ophthalmopathy was model-predicted a median approximately 6.9 months pre-onset.

In germline, CDR1 is SGDLS, CDR2 YYNGEE. Trimming took 4 bases from V and 11 from J; bases not matched to a gene: 9. The CDR3 loop spans 13 amino acids. The clonotype comes from a woman between 18 and 30 years old with Graves' hyperthyroidism. The chain carries TRBV9 and TRBJ2-1; TRBD2 matches 7 bases. The source material was blood. CDR3 amino acids: CASSSHLAEQQFF. The CDR3 nucleotides read TGTGCCAGCAGCTCCCACCTAGCGGAGCAGCAGTTCTTC.